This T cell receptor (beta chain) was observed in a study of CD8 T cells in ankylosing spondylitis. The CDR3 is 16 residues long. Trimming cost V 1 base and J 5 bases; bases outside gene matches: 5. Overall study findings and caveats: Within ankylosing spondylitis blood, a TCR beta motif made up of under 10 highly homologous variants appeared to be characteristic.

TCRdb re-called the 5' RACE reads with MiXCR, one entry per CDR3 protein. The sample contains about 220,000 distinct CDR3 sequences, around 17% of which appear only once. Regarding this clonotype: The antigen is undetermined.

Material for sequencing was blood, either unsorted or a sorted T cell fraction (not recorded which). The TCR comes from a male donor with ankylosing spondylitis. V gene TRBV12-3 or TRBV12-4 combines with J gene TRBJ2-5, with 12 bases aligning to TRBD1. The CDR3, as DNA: TGTGCCAGCAGTTTAGTGGGGACAGGGGGCAACGAGACCCAGTACTTC. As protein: CASSLVGTGGNETQYF.